This entry lists 18 T cell receptor beta chains sequenced from one sample in a study of prognosis after radiotherapy for stage I lung cancer (TCRdb year 2021). Sequencing took place on an Illumina HiSeq 3000. The TCR beta CDR3 region was amplified from genomic DNA by two rounds of multiplex PCR. In the first round of PCR, primers specific to each TRBV and TRBJ gene were used, and the primer sequences are filed in Chinese patent CN105087789A. TCRdb cleaned the public reads at Q25 with fastp, built clones with MiXCR and kept in-frame beta chains. A single entry per CDR3 protein holds the most common genes and DNA from its merged rows. The sample table records roughly 14,000 distinct CDR3 sequences; roughly 27% of these occur just once. The leading ten clones occupy around 15% of the sample. The specimen comprised PBMCs, sampled before or after stereotactic body radiation therapy (not recorded which). All receptors come from a donor of 50 years or more with non-small cell lung cancer.

V and J are TRBV6-1 and TRBJ2-7, with TRBD1 matching over 9 bases. The CDR3 loop spans 14 amino acids. Germline CDR1 is MNHNS and CDR2 is SASEGT. The ends lost 7 bases at V and 2 bases at J; junction bases unmatched: 6. In nucleotides, the CDR3 is TGTGCCAGCAATCCGGGACAGGGACCCTACGAGCAGTACTTC. This codes for CASNPGQGPYEQYF.

The rearrangement joins TRBV18 to TRBJ2-1; D uncertain. CDR1 is KGHSH, CDR2 LQKENI, per germline. Trimming left V 3 bases short and J 16 bases short, with 19 bases between. This CDR3 has 13 amino acids. The chain's CDR3 is CASSPAAYNDHFF. CDR3 nucleotides: TGTGCCAGCTCACCGGCGGCCTACAATGATCATTTCTTC. Full variable domain (missing parts from reference TRBV18 and TRBJ2-1): NAGVMQNPRHLVRRRGQEARLRCSPMKGHSHVYWYRQLPEEGLKFMVYLQKENIIDESGMPKERFSAEFPKEGPSILRIQQVVRGDSAAYFCASSPAAYNDHFFGPGTRLTVL.

The sample holds many counts of this clonotype. The DNA for the CDR3 is TGCAGCGTTGACTCTGTTCGGGGTTTGGATCGGTACACCTTC. Protein: CSVDSVRGLDRYTF. The chain employs TRBV29-1 and TRBJ1-2, with D unclear. The CDR3 has 14 amino acids. Trimming took off 3 bases at V and 11 bases at J, with 22 bases between the two ends. CDR1 and CDR2 from the germline V gene are SQVTM and ANQGSEA.

This clonotype was seen repeatedly, ten times or more. V is TRBV5-4 and J is TRBJ2-1; 10 bases line up with TRBD2. V shed 3 bases, J shed 0 bases, and the junction held 3 bases outside the gene matches. CDR3 length: 16 residues. The germline V gene encodes CDR1 SGHNT and CDR2 YYREEE (reference sequence). DNA for the CDR3: TGTGCCAGCAGCTACTTAGCGGGGGGCTCCTACAATGAGCAGTTCTTC. Amino acid sequence: CASSYLAGGSYNEQFF.

With respect to this clonotype: This likely stems from a read error, as it lies one base from a far larger clone. CDR3 in DNA: TGTGCCAGCAGACCGGGACGGATCAACACAGATACGCAGTATTTT. Translating gives CASRPGRINTDTQYF. The J gene is TRBJ2-3, the V gene TRBV6-5; D is possibly TRBD1 or TRBD2 (5 bases each). V was clipped by 6 bases and J by 2 bases, with 15 bases between them. Germline CDR1 is MNHEY and CDR2 is SVGAGI. This CDR3 has 15 residues.

Remarks on this clonotype: A far larger clone is just one base off, so this is likely a read error. J is TRBJ2-7 and V is TRBV6-5, with 9 bases fitting TRBD1. Trimming took 10 bases from V and 5 from J; bases not matched to a gene: 12. Germline-derived CDR1 and CDR2 are MNHEY and SVGAGI. This CDR3 has 14 residues. The CDR3 loop reads CANSDRDREDEQYF. CDR3 nucleotide sequence: TGTGCCAACAGCGACCGGGACAGGGAAGACGAGCAGTACTTC.

This clonotype has at least ten counts. The chain joins TRBV6-1 to TRBJ1-1; maybe TRBD1 (5 bases). V gave up 6 bases and J gave up 4 bases, with 18 bases separating them. The CDR3 length is 15 residues. In germline, CDR1 is MNHNS, CDR2 SASEGT. CDR3 DNA sequence: TGTGCCAGCAGGGGTCAGGGAAGGGTGGGCACTGAAGCTTTCTTT. It specifies CASRGQGRVGTEAFF.

This clonotype was recorded many times. The V and J genes are TRBV5-6 and TRBJ2-7, with D unresolved. The length of the CDR3 is 14 residues. Looked up from germline, CDR1 is SGHDT and CDR2 is YYEEEE. V shed 0 bases and J shed 1 base, with 8 bases lying between them. CDR3: CASSLGGSSYEQYF. For the CDR3, the DNA is TGTGCCAGCAGCTTGGGTGGAAGTTCCTACGAGCAGTACTTC.

In this sample, this clonotype turned up many times. The chain uses TRBV7-9 and TRBJ2-7; D gene ambiguous. V was pared by 1 base and J by 9 bases, with 13 bases between. The CDR3 length is 13 residues. CDR1 is SEHNR and CDR2 is FQNEAQ in the germline V gene (reference sequence). The CDR3 DNA follows: TGTGCCAGCAGCTTAGTGAGGTCTGATCGGCAGTACTTC. This codes for CASSLVRSDRQYF.

Note on this clonotype: A single base is all that separates this from a far larger clone, so a read error is likely. The J gene is TRBJ1-3, the V gene TRBV6-8; 7 bases match TRBD1. Germline V gives CDR1 MNHGY, CDR2 SAAAGT. The CDR3 consists of 14 residues. As DNA, the CDR3 is TGTGCCAACAGTCGACAGGGCTCTGGAAACACCATATATTTT. It is translated as CANSRQGSGNTIYF.

Worth noting for this clonotype: With a far larger clone one base away, a read error is the likely cause. This rearrangement joins TRBV6-4 to TRBJ2-5, with D maybe TRBD1 (6 bases). The V gene's germline CDR1 is MRHNA and CDR2 SNTAGT. V was cut by 3 bases and J by 8 bases, with 16 bases left in between. The CDR3 sequence is 14 residues long. The CDR3 reads CASSEGASYSTQYF. CDR3 coding DNA: TGTGCCAGCAGTGAGGGGGCGAGTTATAGCACCCAGTACTTC.

This clonotype is classed as medium-sized. The V and J genes are TRBV9 and TRBJ2-1; TRBD2 agrees at 10 bases. There are 14 residues in the CDR3. J lost 9 bases, V lost 3 bases, and 6 bases had no gene match. Looked up from germline, CDR1 is SGDLS and CDR2 is YYNGEE. The CDR3 nucleotides are TGTGCCAGCAGCGCCGGGACTAGCGTTACTGAGCAGTTCTTC. It is translated as CASSAGTSVTEQFF.

Notes on this clonotype: Its ends do not fully match the called genes, so a read error is possible. This sequence joins TRBV7-9 and TRBJ1-5, with D uncertain. The CDR3 runs to 14 residues. Germline V lookup: CDR1 SEHNR, CDR2 FQNEAQ (reference sequence). Here the CDR3 DNA reads TGTACCAGCAGCTCCGCGGCAGGCAATCAGCCCCAGCATTTT. This translates into CTSSSAAGNQPQHF.

By sample fraction, this clonotype is medium-sized. This rearrangement joins TRBV6-1 to TRBJ2-1, with TRBD2 matching over 10 bases. Germline CDR1 and CDR2: MNHNS and SASEGT. Trimming cost V 6 bases and J 1 base; bases outside gene matches: 3. The CDR3 contains 15 residues. The CDR3 DNA is TGTGCCAGCAGACTAGCGGGACAGTCCTACAATGAGCAGTTCTTC. This codes for CASRLAGQSYNEQFF.

This clonotype was observed many times. The chain combines TRBV3-1 with TRBJ2-1; 8 positions match TRBD2. Losses at the gene ends were 7 bases for V and 1 base for J; bases not matched to a gene: 9. Germline lookup yields CDR1 LGHDT and CDR2 YNNKEL (reference sequence). There are 16 residues in the CDR3. The CDR3 DNA sequence: TGTGCCAGCACCCCGCGGGCTAGCGGGTCCTACAATGAGCAGTTCTTC. Residues: CASTPRASGSYNEQFF.

This clonotype was detected many times. The chain uses TRBV5-4 and TRBJ2-3, with 8 bases matching TRBD2. Losses at the gene ends were 4 bases for V and 2 bases for J; bases not matched to a gene: 3. This CDR3 has 14 residues. Germline values: CDR1 SGHNT, CDR2 YYREEE (reference sequence). CDR3 in amino acids: CASSPGGVTDTQYF. DNA for the CDR3: TGTGCCAGCAGCCCGGGGGGGGTCACAGATACGCAGTATTTT.

This clonotype has ten or more counts. This CDR3 is CAISATSGGQDTQYF. The CDR3 DNA is TGTGCCATCAGTGCGACTAGCGGGGGACAAGATACGCAGTATTTT. The V gene is TRBV10-3, the J gene TRBJ2-3, with 12 positions matching TRBD2. Per the germline V gene, CDR1 is ENHRY and CDR2 is SYGVKD. The CDR3 spans 15 residues. J gave up 5 bases and V 4 bases, and 4 bases lay outside the gene matches.

This clonotype was detected ten times or more. The rearrangement uses TRBV20-1 and TRBJ1-5; 7 bases agree with TRBD1. In germline, CDR1 is DFQATT, CDR2 SNEGSKA (reference sequence). The CDR3 loop spans 16 amino acids. The trim removed 0 bases at V and 4 bases at J, leaving 9 bases unmatched. CDR3 nucleotides: TGCAGTGCTAGAGATCATCGGGGACAGACGAATCAGCCCCAGCATTTT. Encoded protein: CSARDHRGQTNQPQHF.